The 30 T cell receptor beta chains given below trace back to one sample, sequenced in a study of monozygotic twins with inflammatory bowel disease. After re-calling the 5' RACE reads, TCRdb lists one entry per CDR3 protein, DNA absent. This sample's table reports about 380,000 distinct CDR3 sequences. The sequenced sample was blood. These receptors originate from a human donor with ulcerative colitis or Crohn's disease, or a healthy co-twin of an affected twin (not recorded which).

The chain couples TRBV20-1 to TRBJ2-7; TCRdb designates TRBD1, a call that cannot be tested without DNA. In germline, CDR1 is DFQATT, CDR2 SNEGSKA (reference sequence). The length of the CDR3 is 12 residues. The CDR3 loop reads CSARDMTDEQYF.

The chain employs TRBV7-2 and TRBJ1-5. The germline CDR1 and CDR2 sequences are SGHTA and FQGNSA. This CDR3 has 15 amino acids. The CDR3 region is CASSLAPRSNQPQHF.

The chain employs TRBV9 and TRBJ1-1; as DNA is missing, the TRBD1 call by TCRdb cannot be tested. CDR1 is SGDLS and CDR2 is YYNGEE in the germline V gene. The CDR3 has 13 residues. CDR3 protein: CASQKGGNTEAFF.

The chain is built from TRBV5-1 and TRBJ2-7; TCRdb lists TRBD2, though no DNA is available to test this call. CDR3 length: 13 residues. CDR1 and CDR2 from the germline V gene are SGHRS and YFSETQ. The CDR3 loop is CASSLEFRDEQYF.

The CDR3 is CASSSTPLTSQFF. The chain carries TRBV7-3 and TRBJ2-1; TCRdb picks TRBD1, but there is no DNA to check that call. The germline CDR1 and CDR2 sequences are SGHTA and FQGTGA. The CDR3 runs 13 residues.

The chain carries TRBV24-1 and TRBJ2-1; TCRdb calls TRBD2, which cannot be checked without DNA. CDR3 size: 16 residues. The germline gives CDR1 KGHDR, CDR2 SFDVKD. CDR3 residues: CATSDLSGASYNEQFF.

This rearrangement joins TRBV4-3 to TRBJ2-5; TCRdb lists TRBD1, though no DNA is available to test this call. The V gene's germline CDR1 is LGHNA and CDR2 YSLEER. The CDR3 is made up of 19 amino acids. CDR3 residues: CASSQEGGLTGGYKETQYF.

The rearrangement links TRBV19 to TRBJ2-1; TCRdb's assignment of TRBD1 cannot be checked, as there is no DNA. Per the germline V gene, CDR1 is LNHDA and CDR2 is SQIVND (reference sequence). CDR3 size: 13 residues. The CDR3 here is CASSIVREDEQFF.

The chain uses TRBV6-1 and TRBJ2-3; TCRdb outputs TRBD1, but without DNA this stays unchecked. The CDR3 runs 14 residues. Per the germline V gene, CDR1 is MNHNS and CDR2 is SASEGT. The CDR3 is CASRVSGAPDTQYF.

J is TRBJ2-5 and V is TRBV20-1; the TCRdb call, TRBD1, lacks DNA for checking. Germline CDR1 is DFQATT and CDR2 is SNEGSKA (reference sequence). CDR3 length equals 12 residues. CDR3 sequence: CSALRDLRTQYF.

The chain carries TRBV10-3 and TRBJ1-5. The germline CDR1 and CDR2 sequences are ENHRY and SYGVKD. The CDR3 runs 15 residues. The CDR3 sequence is CAISEWDFGNQPQHF.

The gene calls are TRBV6-2 or TRBV6-3 and TRBJ1-5. The CDR3 has 18 residues. CDR1 is MNHEY and CDR2 is SVGEGT in the germline V gene. CDR3 sequence: CASSYVWSLPISNQPQHF.

Here the CDR3 reads CASSTRTSKDTQYF. The V gene is TRBV7-2, the J gene TRBJ2-3; TCRdb gives TRBD1 as the D gene, but with no DNA this cannot be confirmed. The CDR3 runs to 14 residues. The V gene's germline CDR1 is SGHTA and CDR2 FQGNSA.

This sequence joins TRBV6-2 or TRBV6-3 and TRBJ1-1. Germline V gene sequence: CDR1 MNHEY, CDR2 SVGEGT. The CDR3 consists of 16 residues. The CDR3 spells CASSYSIRLMNTEAFF.

The chain couples TRBV11-2 to TRBJ2-1; the TCRdb call, TRBD1, lacks DNA for checking. The germline CDR1 and CDR2 sequences are SGHAT and FQNNGV. The CDR3 length is 20 residues. CDR3: CASRPPLAHAGSSSYNEQFF.

The rearrangement uses TRBV5-1 and TRBJ1-6; TCRdb's assignment of TRBD1 cannot be checked, as there is no DNA. Germline V gene lookup returns CDR1 SGHRS and CDR2 YFSETQ. The CDR3 covers 17 residues. The CDR3 region is CASSLTGVSSYNSPLHF.

The rearrangement links TRBV6-5 to TRBJ2-1; TCRdb's D call, TRBD1, is unchecked because there is no DNA. CDR3 length: 15 amino acids. Germline CDR1 reads MNHEY; CDR2 reads SVGAGI. The chain's CDR3 is CASSYSRGMYNEQFF.

The chain joins TRBV6-6 to TRBJ2-1; TCRdb's D call, TRBD1, is unchecked because there is no DNA. The CDR3 has 14 amino acids. Germline V gene sequence: CDR1 MNHNY, CDR2 SVGAGI (reference sequence). The CDR3 loop reads CASRENWGKNEQFF.

V and J are TRBV7-9 and TRBJ1-4; no DNA is available, so the TRBD1 call from TCRdb remains unchecked. The CDR3 covers 16 residues. CDR1 is SEHNR, CDR2 FQNEAQ, per germline (reference sequence). CDR3: CASSLPQGSANEKLFF.

The genes are TRBV6-2 or TRBV6-3 and TRBJ1-4; TCRdb selects TRBD1, and the lack of DNA leaves this call unchecked. The CDR3 is 17 residues long. Germline V lookup: CDR1 MNHEY, CDR2 SVGEGT. The CDR3 is CASRSAGQASTNEKLFF.

The J gene is TRBJ1-5, the V gene TRBV7-2; absent DNA, TCRdb's TRBD1 call cannot be checked. CDR1 SGHTA and CDR2 FQGNSA come from the germline V gene. This CDR3 comprises 15 residues. The CDR3 loop reads CASSLRTGSNQPQHF.

The chain combines TRBV30 with TRBJ1-1; no DNA is available, so the TRBD1 call from TCRdb remains unchecked. The CDR3 is 16 residues long. CDR1 and CDR2 (germline): GTSNPN, SVGIG (reference sequence). CDR3 amino acids: CAWSVPWGQRNTEAFF.

CDR3 sequence reads: CATSDSSQGGNEQFF. The V gene is TRBV24-1, the J gene TRBJ2-1; TCRdb picks TRBD1, but there is no DNA to check that call. Germline-derived CDR1 and CDR2 are KGHDR and SFDVKD. This CDR3 comprises 15 residues.

The V gene is TRBV12-3 or TRBV12-4, the J gene TRBJ2-2; TCRdb designates TRBD2, a call that cannot be tested without DNA. The CDR3 runs to 14 residues. The CDR3 reads CASSLPSRAGELFF.

V is TRBV28 and J is TRBJ1-1. Germline CDR1 reads MDHEN; CDR2 reads SYDVKM. The CDR3 is made up of 14 amino acids. This CDR3 reads CASSPAGVNTEAFF.

The gene calls are TRBV6-5 and TRBJ1-1; no DNA is available, so the TRBD1 call from TCRdb remains unchecked. Germline-derived CDR1 and CDR2 are MNHEY and SVGAGI. The CDR3 spans 15 residues. CDR3 residues: CASSFGTGSGTEAFF.

The rearrangement links TRBV7-9 to TRBJ2-2; the TCRdb D gene call, TRBD1, has no DNA to confirm it. Germline V gene lookup returns CDR1 SEHNR and CDR2 FQNEAQ (reference sequence). The CDR3 has 14 amino acids. CDR3 protein: CASSLSEGTGELFF.

V usage is TRBV2 and J usage is TRBJ2-2; TCRdb returns TRBD2, unconfirmable since there is no DNA. The CDR3 is 14 residues long. The germline gives CDR1 SNHLY, CDR2 FYNNEI. The CDR3 sequence is CASKGSRGDGELFF. The complete variable domain, with remaining parts taken from reference TRBV2 and TRBJ2-2, reads EPEVTQTPSHQVTQMGQEVILRCVPISNHLYFYWYRQILGQKVEFLVSFYNNEISEKSEIFDDQFSVERPDGSNFTLKIRSTKLEDSAMYFCASKGSRGDGELFFGEGSRLTVL.

The V gene is TRBV20-1, the J gene TRBJ2-3; the D call from TCRdb, TRBD1, cannot be confirmed without DNA. The CDR3 is made up of 17 amino acids. Germline CDR1 DFQATT, CDR2 SNEGSKA (reference sequence). The CDR3: CTGLGGGGNGRTDTQYF.

V and J are TRBV6-1 and TRBJ2-1; TCRdb picks TRBD2, but there is no DNA to check that call. CDR1 and CDR2 from the germline V gene are MNHNS and SASEGT. The length of the CDR3 is 15 residues. CDR3 amino acids: CATLVASGGFYEQFF.